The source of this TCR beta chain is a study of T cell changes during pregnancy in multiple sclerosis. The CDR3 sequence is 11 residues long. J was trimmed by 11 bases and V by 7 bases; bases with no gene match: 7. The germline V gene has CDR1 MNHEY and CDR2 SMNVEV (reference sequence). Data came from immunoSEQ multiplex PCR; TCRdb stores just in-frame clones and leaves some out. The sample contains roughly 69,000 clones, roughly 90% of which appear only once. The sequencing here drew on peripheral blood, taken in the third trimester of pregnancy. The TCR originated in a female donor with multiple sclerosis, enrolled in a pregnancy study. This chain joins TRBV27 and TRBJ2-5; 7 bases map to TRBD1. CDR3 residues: CASNHRGLQYF. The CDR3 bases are TGTGCCAGCAATCACAGGGGTTTGCAGTACTTC.